Following are 26 T cell receptor beta chains from one sample sequenced in a study of blood T cells in healthy people across ages (dated by TCRdb to between 2014 and 2016). Library construction relied on 5' RACE. For sequencing, an Illumina HiSeq 2500 was employed. A second roughly 6 to 12 cycle PCR used a sample-barcoded 5' primer and a J-beta primer mix. The raw public data were reprocessed by TCRdb itself: fastp quality trimming at Q25, MiXCR clonotype calling, in-frame beta chains only. Rows are unified per CDR3 protein, each entry keeping the most common DNA and genes. For this sample the table gives about 1,000,000 distinct CDR3 sequences, of which more than 40% were detected only once. Approximately 19% of the sample goes to the ten largest clones. Sample: blood. The receptors come from a woman in her fifties or sixties in good health.

About this clonotype itself: A read error may account for a junction end that differs from germline. This chain links TRBV9 with TRBJ1-4; 7 positions agree with TRBD1. Germline V gene data show CDR1 as SGDLS and CDR2 as YYNGEE. CDR3 length equals 16 residues. The CDR3 nucleotides read TGTGCCAGCAGCGTAGGGGAGACAGGGCCTAATGAAAAGCTGTTTTTT. It codes for CASSVGETGPNEKLFF.

In this sample, this clonotype turned up a few times. This chain links TRBV7-2 with TRBJ2-6; no reliable D call. V was clipped by 3 bases and J by 3 bases, with 12 bases between them. Germline lookup yields CDR1 SGHTA and CDR2 FQGNSA. This CDR3 is built from 16 residues. CDR3 protein: CASSFLVFGGANVLTF. The CDR3 DNA reads as TGTGCCAGCAGCTTTCTCGTTTTTGGTGGGGCCAACGTCCTGACTTTC.

This sequence joins TRBV3-1 and TRBJ2-2; no firm D call. The CDR3 has 12 residues. Trimming cost V 6 bases and J 3 bases, with 5 bases left between them. CDR1 is LGHDT, CDR2 YNNKEL, per germline (reference sequence). CDR3 amino acids: CASSIDTGELFF. The CDR3 DNA reads TGTGCCAGCAGTATCGACACCGGGGAGCTGTTTTTT.

V gene TRBV5-1 combines with J gene TRBJ2-7; 11 bases align to TRBD2. Germline lookup yields CDR1 SGHRS and CDR2 YFSETQ. With V trimmed by 3 bases and J by 2 bases, 7 bases remained unmatched. This CDR3 is built from 16 residues. The CDR3 loop reads CASSSQLAGAPYEQYF. The DNA for the CDR3 is TGCGCCAGCAGCTCGCAACTAGCGGGAGCGCCCTACGAGCAGTACTTC.

V gene TRBV14 combines with J gene TRBJ2-1; TRBD2 matches at 14 bases. The CDR3 is 15 residues long. V lost 4 bases, J lost 10 bases, and 6 bases stayed unmatched. The germline V gene encodes CDR1 SGHDN and CDR2 FVKESK. The CDR3: CASSRGTSGSQEQFF. CDR3 nucleotide sequence: TGTGCCAGCAGCCGAGGGACTAGCGGGAGTCAAGAGCAGTTCTTC.

This clonotype was seen more than once but under ten times. The genes are TRBV4-2 and TRBJ2-7, with D perhaps TRBD2 (6 bases). V was shortened by 6 bases and J by 1 base, with 16 bases between the two germline ends. Germline V lookup: CDR1 LGHNA, CDR2 YNFKEQ. This CDR3 spans 15 amino acids. The CDR3: CASRPLGGNSYEQYF. In DNA, the CDR3 is TGTGCCAGCAGACCCCTCGGCGGGAATTCCTACGAGCAGTACTTC.

The chain links TRBV20-1 to TRBJ2-5; TRBD2 aligns across 10 bases. The CDR3 totals 18 residues. V lost 2 bases and J lost 1; bases outside the gene matches: 13. Germline-derived CDR1 and CDR2 are DFQATT and SNEGSKA (reference sequence). This CDR3 is CSARPLRLAGVGQETQYF. The CDR3 DNA reads as TGCAGTGCTAGACCCCTGCGGCTAGCGGGAGTTGGCCAAGAGACCCAGTACTTC.

The chain joins TRBV20-1 to TRBJ1-2, with D hard to call. The CDR3 contains 12 residues. Germline loops: CDR1 DFQATT, CDR2 SNEGSKA (reference sequence). The V end was cut by 6 bases, the J end by 4 bases, with 12 bases between. The DNA for the CDR3 is TGCAGTGCCCCTCGTGCTAGCTATGGCTACACCTTC. Translation gives CSAPRASYGYTF.

As to this clonotype: The junction shows a germline mismatch at one end, possibly a read error. The chain joins TRBV28 to TRBJ2-5; 9 nucleotides match TRBD1. This CDR3 is 14 amino acids long. CDR1 is MDHEN, CDR2 SYDVKM, per germline. The CDR3 region is CACRPGTGLLAQYF. The CDR3 DNA is TGTGCCTGCAGACCCGGGACAGGGCTCTTGGCCCAGTACTTC.

This clonotype came up many times. V gene TRBV7-6 combines with J gene TRBJ2-5; TRBD1 matches 9 bases. The CDR3 length is 16 residues. J gave up 4 bases and V 1 base, and 7 bases lay outside the gene matches. The germline gives CDR1 SGHVS, CDR2 FNYEAQ. In DNA form, the CDR3 reads TGTGCCAGCAGCTTAGGGGTCGGGACAGGGCTAGAGACCCAGTACTTC. Its protein product is CASSLGVGTGLETQYF.

The chain links TRBV4-1 to TRBJ2-7; D possibly corresponds to TRBD1 (6 bases). The germline gives CDR1 MGHRA, CDR2 YSYEKL. Trimming removed 1 base at V and 6 bases at J, with 16 bases between. The CDR3 length is 15 residues. The CDR3 sequence is CASSQVPRAGAEQYF. The CDR3 DNA sequence: TGCGCCAGCAGCCAAGTGCCGCGGGCAGGGGCCGAGCAGTACTTC.

The rearrangement links TRBV11-2 to TRBJ2-6; D may match TRBD1 or TRBD2 (5 bases each). Germline CDR1 reads SGHAT; CDR2 reads FQNNGV. The ends were cut back, 5 bases at V and 0 bases at J, with 8 bases in the middle. There are 15 residues in the CDR3. CDR3 protein: CASSPGPSGANVLTF. The DNA of the CDR3 is TGTGCCAGCAGCCCGGGGCCCTCTGGGGCCAACGTCCTGACTTTC.

This clonotype was recorded at least ten times. The chain recombines TRBV5-6 with TRBJ1-2; no clear D gene. The V end was cut by 4 bases, the J end by 7 bases, with 20 bases between. CDR1 is SGHDT and CDR2 is YYEEEE in the germline V gene. The CDR3 contains 15 residues. CDR3 residues: CASSLPGSGSSGYTF. The DNA of the CDR3 is TGTGCCAGCAGCCTGCCCGGGTCCGGGAGTTCTGGCTACACCTTC.

This clonotype was seen a few times. The chain's CDR3 is CASSIEGSGANVLTF. CDR3 coding DNA: TGCGCCAGCAGCATTGAGGGCTCTGGGGCCAACGTCCTGACTTTC. This chain joins TRBV5-1 and TRBJ2-6; TRBD2 might be the D (5 bases). The germline gives CDR1 SGHRS, CDR2 YFSETQ. Trimming stripped 4 bases from V and 0 bases from J, with 8 bases between. The CDR3 is 15 amino acids.

This clonotype was seen once. CDR3 amino acids: CASSVDGHYGYTF. DNA of the CDR3: TGTGCCAGCAGCGTAGATGGACACTATGGCTACACCTTC. The chain is built from TRBV9 and TRBJ1-2; D is undetermined. Germline values: CDR1 SGDLS, CDR2 YYNGEE. The CDR3 extends over 13 amino acids. The V and J ends lost 0 bases and 3 bases respectively, with 6 bases between them.

In its sample, this clonotype was seen a few times. The V gene is TRBV9, the J gene TRBJ2-7; 7 bases match TRBD2. Trimming took 2 bases from V and 2 from J; bases not matched to a gene: 4. CDR3 length equals 14 residues. Germline loops: CDR1 SGDLS, CDR2 YYNGEE. The CDR3 loop reads CASSVGEGTYEQYF. In nucleotides, the CDR3 is TGTGCCAGCAGCGTGGGGGAGGGGACCTACGAGCAGTACTTC.

This chain links TRBV5-1 with TRBJ2-7; 9 bases match TRBD1. Gene TRBJ2-5 matches the end of the DNA better, so the J call may be wrong. Germline assignment: CDR1 SGHRS and CDR2 YFSETQ. The CDR3 loop spans 14 amino acids. CDR3 in DNA: TGCGCCAGCAGCCATCCCGGGACAGGGGAGACCCAGTACTTC. Translating it yields CASSHPGTGETQYF.

The chain carries TRBV7-9 and TRBJ2-7, with TRBD1 matching over 9 bases. Germline V gene lookup returns CDR1 SEHNR and CDR2 FQNEAQ (reference sequence). V lost 4 bases to trimming and J lost 6 bases; unmatched junction nucleotides: 7. This CDR3 is built from 14 residues. The CDR3 DNA sequence: TGTGCCAGCAGCTACGGGACAGGGTCGGGCGAGCAGTACTTC. Translation gives CASSYGTGSGEQYF. The full variable domain, with the rest looked up from reference TRBV7-9 and TRBJ2-7, is DTGVSQNPRHKITKRGQNVTFRCDPISEHNRLYWYRQTLGQGPEFLTYFQNEAQLEKSRLLSDRFSAERPKGSFSTLEIQRTEQGDSAMYLCASSYGTGSGEQYFGPGTRLTVT.

The J gene is TRBJ1-4, the V gene TRBV29-1; 10 bases map to TRBD1. CDR1 is SQVTM and CDR2 is ANQGSEA in the germline V gene. The CDR3 has 13 residues. J gave up 8 bases and V 6 bases, and 6 bases lay outside the gene matches. The CDR3 here is CSVGTGVGEKLFF. DNA for the CDR3: TGCAGCGTGGGGACAGGGGTAGGGGAAAAACTGTTTTTT.

Comments on this clonotype: A much larger clonotype is one base distant, so this may be a read error. The V gene is TRBV12-3 or TRBV12-4, the J gene TRBJ2-4; D might be TRBD2 (5 bases). The CDR3 runs to 14 residues. V shed 8 bases and J shed 2 bases, with 13 bases lying between them. The CDR3 nucleotides read TGTGCCAGCCGTACGGACGGGACCAAAAACATTCAGTACTTC. Its protein is CASRTDGTKNIQYF.

The chain combines TRBV20-1 with TRBJ2-1, with 10 bases matching TRBD2. Germline loops: CDR1 DFQATT, CDR2 SNEGSKA (reference sequence). The CDR3 covers 16 residues. V lost 6 bases, J lost 4 bases, and 12 bases stayed unmatched. CDR3 DNA sequence: TGCAGTGCGATGTACTCCACAGCGGGAGGGTACAATGAGCAGTTCTTC. As protein: CSAMYSTAGGYNEQFF.

This sequence joins TRBV5-1 and TRBJ2-3; 7 nucleotides match TRBD1. The V gene's germline CDR1 is SGHRS and CDR2 YFSETQ. V was pared by 4 bases and J by 2 bases, with 7 bases of the junction left unmatched. The CDR3 consists of 15 residues. The DNA of the CDR3 is TGCGCCAGCAGCCTAAGGGACAGAGTCACAGATACGCAGTATTTT. This codes for CASSLRDRVTDTQYF.

This clonotype appeared a few times. This chain joins TRBV28 and TRBJ2-5; 11 positions match TRBD2. Trimming cost V 5 bases and J 3 bases; bases outside gene matches: 8. Germline CDR1 and CDR2: MDHEN and SYDVKM. CDR3 length equals 16 residues. The CDR3 loop reads CASSHPLAGVEETQYF. The CDR3 coding sequence is TGTGCCAGCAGTCACCCACTAGCGGGAGTCGAAGAGACCCAGTACTTC.

The rearrangement links TRBV20-1 to TRBJ2-7, with 11 bases that match TRBD2. The germline gives CDR1 DFQATT, CDR2 SNEGSKA (reference sequence). Trimming took 0 bases from V and 4 from J; bases not matched to a gene: 2. The CDR3 extends over 14 amino acids. The CDR3, as DNA: TGCAGTGCTAGAGAGGGGACTAGCGGTTACGAGCAGTACTTC. Protein: CSAREGTSGYEQYF.

J is TRBJ1-1 and V is TRBV12-5; D possibly corresponds to TRBD1 (5 bases). Germline CDR1 and CDR2: LGHNT and FRNRAP. The CDR3 has 15 amino acids. The ends were cut back, 5 bases at V and 5 bases at J, with 18 bases in the middle. In DNA form, the CDR3 reads TGTGCTAGTGGTCCGCCCGGGGGGTGGGCGACTGAAGCTTTCTTT. Protein: CASGPPGGWATEAFF.

In this sample, this clonotype turned up a few times. The V call is TRBV5-6, the J call TRBJ2-7, with D possibly TRBD2 on 5 matching bases. Matching the DNA end better, TRBJ2-5 makes the J call doubtful. The length of the CDR3 is 14 residues. CDR1 and CDR2 (germline): SGHDT, YYEEEE. The CDR3 DNA reads TGTGCCAGCAGCTTTCGGAGAGGGCAAGAGACCCAGTACTTC. As protein: CASSFRRGQETQYF.